Each of the 16 T cell receptor beta chains below was sequenced from the same sample in a study of CD8 T cells in Susac syndrome. An amount of RNA that ranged from about 0.45 to 1 ug was reverse transcribed with random hexamers. TCRdb independently ran MiXCR on the immunoSEQ multiplex PCR reads; one entry per CDR3 protein. The table lists about 210,000 distinct CDR3 sequences, about 95% of them singletons. Sequencing input: CD4+ T cells from PBMCs. These receptors all stem from a human donor with Susac syndrome.

This clonotype has only one observation. The rearrangement uses TRBV6-2 or TRBV6-3 and TRBJ2-2, with 8 bases lining up with TRBD1. Germline CDR1 MNHEY, CDR2 SVGEGT. V lost 6 bases and J lost 3; bases outside the gene matches: 3. CDR3 length equals 14 residues. For the CDR3, the DNA is TGTGCCAGCAGCGAGACAGGGGACACCGGGGAGCTGTTTTTT. Translation gives CASSETGDTGELFF.

The rearrangement links TRBV4-2 to TRBJ1-4; D remains ambiguous. V was clipped by 8 bases and J by 7 bases, with 8 bases between them. Germline CDR1 is LGHNA and CDR2 is YNFKEQ. The CDR3 has 11 residues. The CDR3 region has the DNA TGTGCCAGCGCGGGCGGTGAAAAACTGTTTTTT. Amino acid sequence: CASAGGEKLFF.

This chain connects TRBV3-1 to TRBJ2-7, with D possibly being TRBD2 (6 bases). In germline, CDR1 is LGHDT, CDR2 YNNKEL (reference sequence). V lost 3 bases, J lost 4 bases, and 16 bases lay in between. The CDR3 extends over 15 amino acids. For the CDR3, the DNA is TGTGCCAGCAGCCAGGGACTGGGGTCCACTTACGAGCAGTACTTC. Its translation is CASSQGLGSTYEQYF.

The genes are TRBV7-9 and TRBJ2-3; D gene uncertain. The V end lost 3 bases, the J end lost 0 bases, and 7 bases lay between the germline ends. The germline V gene encodes CDR1 SEHNR and CDR2 FQNEAQ (reference sequence). The CDR3 extends over 14 amino acids. This CDR3 is CASSFRISTDTQYF. The CDR3 DNA reads TGTGCCAGCAGCTTTCGAATCAGCACAGATACGCAGTATTTT.

The J gene is TRBJ2-5, the V gene TRBV18; no definite D call. CDR1 and CDR2 (germline): KGHSH, LQKENI. V was trimmed by 1 base and J by 4 bases, leaving 10 bases between them. The CDR3 is 14 residues long. DNA of the CDR3: TGTGCCAGCTCACCACTCCACAGTCGAGAGACCCAGTACTTC. It encodes CASSPLHSRETQYF.

V gene TRBV9 combines with J gene TRBJ1-2; D remains ambiguous. CDR3 length: 15 amino acids. V was pared by 0 bases and J by 8 bases, with 17 bases between. The germline gives CDR1 SGDLS, CDR2 YYNGEE. DNA for the CDR3: TGTGCCAGCAGCGTAGACGGACGTCTCATGGGCGGCTACACCTTC. Translation: CASSVDGRLMGGYTF.

The V call is TRBV4-1, the J call TRBJ1-2; D possibly corresponds to TRBD1 (6 bases). Germline lookup yields CDR1 MGHRA and CDR2 YSYEKL. Trimming stripped 4 bases from V and 2 bases from J, with 14 bases between. CDR3 length: 15 residues. The CDR3 DNA sequence: TGCGCCAGCAGCCTAGGTCCCACAGGGAACTATGGCTACACCTTC. Its translation is CASSLGPTGNYGYTF.

A single count supports this clonotype. The gene calls are TRBV11-3 and TRBJ2-3; 9 bases fit TRBD2. J lost 6 bases, V lost 2 bases, and 6 bases had no gene match. CDR1 is SGHNT and CDR2 is YENEEA in the germline V gene. The CDR3 runs 15 residues. The CDR3 nucleotides are TGTGCCAGCAGCTTATTCGCTAGCGGGGACGATACGCAGTATTTT. Encoded protein: CASSLFASGDDTQYF.

The rearrangement joins TRBV3-1 to TRBJ1-6; D not resolved. V dropped 1 base and J dropped 10 bases, with 11 bases sitting between them. The CDR3 loop spans 14 amino acids. In germline, CDR1 is LGHDT, CDR2 YNNKEL (reference sequence). The CDR3 protein is CASSQGSEESPLHF. DNA for the CDR3: TGTGCCAGCAGCCAAGGGAGCGAAGAATCACCCCTCCACTTT.

The chain uses TRBV12-3 or TRBV12-4 and TRBJ1-5, with a possible D match to TRBD1 (6 bases). The CDR3 is 16 amino acids. The V end was cut by 7 bases, the J end by 6 bases, with 22 bases between. CDR3 bases: TGTGCCAGCACCCTAAGGGGGGCTGGTCAGGGTCAGCCCCAGCATTTT. Translated, it gives CASTLRGAGQGQPQHF.

The chain carries TRBV12-3 or TRBV12-4 and TRBJ1-2; no definite D call. V lost 4 bases and J 0 bases, leaving 6 bases between the germline ends. This CDR3 has 13 residues. In DNA form, the CDR3 reads TGTGCCAGCAGTTCAGGACCTAACTATGGCTACACCTTC. It yields the protein CASSSGPNYGYTF.

The V gene is TRBV28, the J gene TRBJ2-6; a possible D gene is TRBD1 (6 bases). The germline V gene encodes CDR1 MDHEN and CDR2 SYDVKM. The CDR3 sequence is 16 residues long. The germline V and J ends were trimmed by 2 bases and 1 base, with 9 bases remaining between them. The CDR3: CASSLLGQSGANVLTF. CDR3 nucleotide sequence: TGTGCCAGCAGTTTACTCGGACAGTCTGGGGCCAACGTCCTGACTTTC.

This clonotype was detected once. The rearrangement uses TRBV10-3 and TRBJ2-6; no reliable D call. The length of the CDR3 is 13 residues. Germline CDR1 reads ENHRY; CDR2 reads SYGVKD. V gave up 4 bases and J gave up 4 bases, with 5 bases separating them. For the CDR3, the DNA is TGTGCCATCAGTGGGGCCGGGGCCAACGTCCTGACTTTC. Its translation: CAISGAGANVLTF.

CDR3 region: CASSLMGGEEAFF. CDR3 nucleotides: TGCGCCAGCAGCTTGATGGGGGGAGAGGAAGCTTTCTTT. This sequence joins TRBV5-1 and TRBJ1-1; possibly TRBD1 for D (5 bases). CDR3 size: 13 residues. Trimming left V 1 base short and J 8 bases short, with 12 bases between. Germline CDR1 is SGHRS and CDR2 is YFSETQ.

V gene TRBV30 combines with J gene TRBJ1-3; the D gene is possibly TRBD1 (5 bases). The V and J ends lost 3 bases and 8 bases respectively, with 14 bases between them. CDR1 is GTSNPN and CDR2 is SVGIG in the germline V gene (reference sequence). CDR3 length: 13 residues. The CDR3, as DNA: TGTGCCTGGAGCACGTGGGGGAGAGACACCATATATTTT. Translated, it gives CAWSTWGRDTIYF.

This chain uses TRBV3-1 with TRBJ2-7; TRBD1 matches 9 bases. Germline CDR1 and CDR2: LGHDT and YNNKEL (reference sequence). The CDR3 runs to 16 residues. Trimming removed 6 bases from V and 4 bases from J; junction bases left unmatched: 13. The CDR3 DNA reads TGTGCCAGCAGTTTAGACCTCGGGACAGGGAGGTACGAGCAGTACTTC. Its translation is CASSLDLGTGRYEQYF.